These 10 T cell receptor beta chains were all obtained from the same sample, sequenced in a study of shared clonotypes between healthy human individuals. Method: immunoSEQ multiplex PCR; TCRdb's copy keeps in-frame clones and lacks some. The table includes about 2 million clones, about 95% detected once. CD45RO-negative cells were positively selected for CCR7, leaving out terminally differentiated effector memory CD45RA+ cells. The sample was naive CD8+ T cells sorted from blood. The receptors derive from a man aged 18 to 30 in good health.

The CDR3 DNA reads as TGTGCCAGCAGCATAGGGGTTCCGACCTACGAGCAGTACTTC. This translates into CASSIGVPTYEQYF. The chain employs TRBV5-5 and TRBJ2-7; tentative D call: TRBD1 (5 bases). This CDR3 has 14 residues. V was clipped by 4 bases and J by 2 bases, with 13 bases between them. CDR1 and CDR2 from the germline V gene are SGHKS and YYEKEE (reference sequence).

The chain has TRBV11-2 and TRBJ1-5, with TRBD1 identical over 12 bases. With 1 base clipped from V and 8 bases from J, the junction kept 12 bases outside the gene matches. Germline V CDR1 and CDR2: SGHAT, FQNNGV. This CDR3 comprises 18 residues. CDR3 amino acids: CASSLASLGQGAIKPQHF. The CDR3 DNA is TGTGCCAGCAGCTTAGCTTCCCTGGGACAGGGGGCTATCAAGCCCCAGCATTTT.

The chain links TRBV6-5 to TRBJ2-5; possibly TRBD1 for D (6 bases). Per the germline V gene, CDR1 is MNHEY and CDR2 is SVGAGI. The length of the CDR3 is 15 residues. V was shortened by 2 bases and J by 0 bases, with 10 bases between the two germline ends. CDR3 nucleotides: TGTGCCAGCAGTTACCTCACAGGGAACCAAGAGACCCAGTACTTC. Translating gives CASSYLTGNQETQYF.

This clone was picked up a small number of times. The sample contains more than one DNA sequence encoding this CDR3. CDR3 DNA: TGTGCCAGCAGCTTATCCACTGAAGCTTTCTTT. It encodes CASSLSTEAFF. The chain joins TRBV7-9 to TRBJ1-1, with D hard to call. V was clipped by 2 bases and J by 4 bases, with 2 bases between them. The CDR3 is made up of 11 amino acids. The germline V gene encodes CDR1 SEHNR and CDR2 FQNEAQ (reference sequence).

The chain is built from TRBV6-5 and TRBJ2-7; TRBD1 might be the D (6 bases). Trimming shortened V by 5 bases and J by 0 bases, and 14 bases separated the two germline ends. CDR3 size: 15 residues. Germline V gene data show CDR1 as MNHEY and CDR2 as SVGAGI. The CDR3 sequence is CASSHGTDSSYEQYF. Here the CDR3 DNA reads TGTGCCAGCAGTCACGGGACGGACAGCTCCTACGAGCAGTACTTC.

This clone was picked up a small number of times. The V and J genes are TRBV10-1 and TRBJ1-1; no clear D. The CDR3 is 11 residues long. From germline, CDR1 is WNHNN and CDR2 SYGVQD (reference sequence). Trimming shortened V by 5 bases and J by 7 bases, and 8 bases separated the two germline ends. The CDR3 loop reads CASSSGFEAFF. In DNA, the CDR3 is TGCGCCAGCAGTTCGGGGTTTGAAGCTTTCTTT.

To note about this clone: Different DNA sequences within this sample yield the same CDR3. This chain uses TRBV27 with TRBJ2-2; D call uncertain. Between the trimmed V and J ends, which lost 5 bases and 2 bases, there was a span of 3 bases. The CDR3 spans 12 residues. CDR1 MNHEY and CDR2 SMNVEV come from the germline V gene (reference sequence). The CDR3 coding sequence is TGTGCCAGCAGTCCTAACACCGGGGAGCTGTTTTTT. This translates into CASSPNTGELFF.

The chain is built from TRBV7-2 and TRBJ1-6, with a possible D match to TRBD1 (5 bases). Germline V gene data show CDR1 as SGHTA and CDR2 as FQGNSA. V shed 5 bases and J shed 10 bases, with 24 bases lying between them. The CDR3 consists of 17 residues. CDR3 bases: TGTGCCAGCAGCCCAGAGGGCAGGGCGGTTGGGTTCTCACCCCTCCACTTT. It translates to CASSPEGRAVGFSPLHF.

The chain joins TRBV5-6 to TRBJ2-1; no clear D. Germline lookup yields CDR1 SGHDT and CDR2 YYEEEE. This CDR3 spans 12 amino acids. Trimming removed 1 base from V and 4 bases from J, with 3 bases in between. CDR3 DNA: TGTGCCAGCAGCTTGAGGTACAATGAGCAGTTCTTC. Translated: CASSLRYNEQFF.

This clone is a singleton in its sample. This chain joins TRBV11-2 and TRBJ2-1; a weak D match, TRBD2 (6 bases). From germline, CDR1 is SGHAT and CDR2 FQNNGV. This CDR3 contains 15 residues. The V end lost 0 bases, the J end lost 6 bases, and 12 bases lay between the germline ends. CDR3 coding DNA: TGTGCCAGCAGCTTAGAGCGGGGCTTCCCCAATGAGCAGTTCTTC. It yields the protein CASSLERGFPNEQFF.